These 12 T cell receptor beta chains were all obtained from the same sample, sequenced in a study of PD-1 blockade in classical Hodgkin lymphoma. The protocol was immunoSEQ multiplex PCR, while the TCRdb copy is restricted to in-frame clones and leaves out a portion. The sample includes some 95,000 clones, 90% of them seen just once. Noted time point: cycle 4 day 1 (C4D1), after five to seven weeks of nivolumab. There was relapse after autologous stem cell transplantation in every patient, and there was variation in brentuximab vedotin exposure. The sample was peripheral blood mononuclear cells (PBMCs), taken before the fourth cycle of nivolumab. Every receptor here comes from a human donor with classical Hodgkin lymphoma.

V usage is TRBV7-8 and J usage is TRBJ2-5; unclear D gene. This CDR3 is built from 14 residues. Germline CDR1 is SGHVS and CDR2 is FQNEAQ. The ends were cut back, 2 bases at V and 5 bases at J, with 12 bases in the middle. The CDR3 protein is CASSLLAQGETQYF. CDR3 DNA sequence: TGTGCCAGCAGCTTATTGGCGCAAGGGGAGACCCAGTACTTC.

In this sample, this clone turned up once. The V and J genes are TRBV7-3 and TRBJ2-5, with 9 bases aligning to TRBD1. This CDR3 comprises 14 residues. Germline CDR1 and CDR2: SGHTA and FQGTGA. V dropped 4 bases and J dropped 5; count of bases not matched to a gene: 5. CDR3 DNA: TGTGCCAGCAGCTCAACAGGGGGCCTGGAGACCCAGTACTTC. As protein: CASSSTGGLETQYF.

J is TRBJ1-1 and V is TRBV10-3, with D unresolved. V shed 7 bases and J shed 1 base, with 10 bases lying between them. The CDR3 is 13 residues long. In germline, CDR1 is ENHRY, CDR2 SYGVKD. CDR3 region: CAITARTNTEAFF. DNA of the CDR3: TGTGCCATCACGGCCAGAACGAACACTGAAGCTTTCTTT.

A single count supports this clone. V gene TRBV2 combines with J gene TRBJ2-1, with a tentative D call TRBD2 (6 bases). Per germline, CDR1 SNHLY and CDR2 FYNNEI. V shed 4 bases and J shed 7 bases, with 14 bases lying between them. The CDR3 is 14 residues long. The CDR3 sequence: CASSVWAAGNEQFF. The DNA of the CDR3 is TGTGCCAGCAGTGTGTGGGCCGCGGGGAATGAGCAGTTCTTC.

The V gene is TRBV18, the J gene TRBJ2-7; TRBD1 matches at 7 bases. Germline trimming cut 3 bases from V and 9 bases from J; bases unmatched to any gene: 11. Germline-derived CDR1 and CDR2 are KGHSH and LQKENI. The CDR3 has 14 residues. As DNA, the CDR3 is TGTGCCAGCTCACCGACGGGGACAGCCTTTGTGCAGTACTTC. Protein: CASSPTGTAFVQYF.

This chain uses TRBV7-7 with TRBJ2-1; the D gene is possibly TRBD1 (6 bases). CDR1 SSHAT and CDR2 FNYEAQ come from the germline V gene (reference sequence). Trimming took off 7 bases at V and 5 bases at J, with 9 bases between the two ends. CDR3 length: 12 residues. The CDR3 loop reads CASTGDNNEQFF. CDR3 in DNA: TGTGCCAGCACCGGGGACAACAATGAGCAGTTCTTC.

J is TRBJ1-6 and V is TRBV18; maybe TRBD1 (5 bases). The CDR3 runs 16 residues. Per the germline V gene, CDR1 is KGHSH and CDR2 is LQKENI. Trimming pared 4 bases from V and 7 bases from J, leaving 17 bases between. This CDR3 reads CASSLLVAQGNSPLHF. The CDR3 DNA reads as TGTGCCAGCTCACTATTAGTCGCGCAGGGAAATTCACCCCTCCACTTT.

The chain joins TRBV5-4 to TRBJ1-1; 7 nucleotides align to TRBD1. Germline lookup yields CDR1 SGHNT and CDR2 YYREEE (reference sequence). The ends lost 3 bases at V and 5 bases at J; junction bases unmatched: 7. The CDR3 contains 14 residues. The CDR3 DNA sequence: TGTGCCAGCAGCTCGACAGGGCCGAGGACTGAAGCTTTCTTT. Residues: CASSSTGPRTEAFF.

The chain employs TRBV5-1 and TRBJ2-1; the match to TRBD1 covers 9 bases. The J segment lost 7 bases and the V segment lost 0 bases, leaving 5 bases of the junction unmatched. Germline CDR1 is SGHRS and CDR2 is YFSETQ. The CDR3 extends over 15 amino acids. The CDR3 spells CASSLVPGQGNEQFF. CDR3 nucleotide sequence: TGCGCCAGCAGCTTGGTTCCGGGACAGGGTAATGAGCAGTTCTTC. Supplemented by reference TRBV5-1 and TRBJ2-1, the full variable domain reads KAGVTQTPRYLIKTRGQQVTLSCSPISGHRSVSWYQQTPGQGLQFLFEYFSETQRNKGNFPGRFSGRQFSNSRSEMNVSTLELGDSALYLCASSLVPGQGNEQFFGPGTRLTVL.

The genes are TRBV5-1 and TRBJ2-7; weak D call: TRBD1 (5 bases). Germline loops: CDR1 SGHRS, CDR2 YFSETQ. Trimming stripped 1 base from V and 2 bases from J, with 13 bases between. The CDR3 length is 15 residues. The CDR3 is CASSLIGQGTYEQYF. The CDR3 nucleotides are TGCGCCAGCAGCTTGATAGGCCAGGGTACCTACGAGCAGTACTTC. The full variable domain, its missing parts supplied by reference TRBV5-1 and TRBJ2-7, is KAGVTQTPRYLIKTRGQQVTLSCSPISGHRSVSWYQQTPGQGLQFLFEYFSETQRNKGNFPGRFSGRQFSNSRSEMNVSTLELGDSALYLCASSLIGQGTYEQYFGPGTRLTVT.

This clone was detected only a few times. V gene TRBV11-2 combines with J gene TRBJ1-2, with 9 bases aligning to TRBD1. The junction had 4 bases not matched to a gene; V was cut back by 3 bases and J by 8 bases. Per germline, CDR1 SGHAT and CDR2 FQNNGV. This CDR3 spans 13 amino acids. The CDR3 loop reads CASSLGTGSGYTF. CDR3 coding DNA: TGTGCCAGCAGCTTGGGGACAGGGAGCGGCTACACCTTC.

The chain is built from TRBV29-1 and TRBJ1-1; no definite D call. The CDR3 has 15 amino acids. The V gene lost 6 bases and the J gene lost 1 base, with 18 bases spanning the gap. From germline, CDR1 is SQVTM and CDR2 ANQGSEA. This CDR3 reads CSVPGVATPNTEAFF. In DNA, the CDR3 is TGCAGCGTCCCCGGGGTGGCCACGCCGAACACTGAAGCTTTCTTT.